A single sample is the source of the 13 T cell receptor beta chains below, sequenced in a study of T-cell reconstitution after alpha-beta-depleted transplantation in children. A library of TCRbeta sequences, prepared with unique molecular identifiers, was generated. TCRdb reprocessed the PCR reads via MiXCR and lists one record per CDR3 protein. Of about 200,000 distinct CDR3 sequences detected, around a sixth appear once; the ten largest clones hold roughly two fifths. The source was PBMCs, mostly from graft donor cells, collected 360 days after TCRalphabeta/CD19-depleted stem cell transplant. Receptors were obtained from a male patient between 2 and 10 years old who had a stem cell transplant for acute lymphoblastic leukemia, so the T cells may come from the graft donor.

Written as DNA, the CDR3 is TGTGCCAGCAGTCTAGCGGGAGGGCCGTCTGGAAACATTCAGTACTTC. Translation: CASSLAGGPSGNIQYF. The rearrangement joins TRBV28 to TRBJ2-4; the match to TRBD2 covers 12 bases. CDR1 is MDHEN, CDR2 SYDVKM, per germline. CDR3 length equals 16 residues. V dropped 5 bases and J dropped 6; count of bases not matched to a gene: 8.

This clonotype has more than one count but fewer than ten. The rearrangement joins TRBV7-8 to TRBJ2-7; D might be TRBD1 (5 bases). Looked up from germline, CDR1 is SGHVS and CDR2 is FQNEAQ. The ends were cut back, 5 bases at V and 6 bases at J, with 14 bases in the middle. The CDR3 extends over 13 amino acids. The CDR3 region is CASSPTGLGEQYF. For the CDR3, the DNA is TGTGCCAGCAGCCCTACAGGTCTTGGCGAGCAGTACTTC.

This clonotype was detected many times. The rearrangement links TRBV7-2 to TRBJ2-3, with D tentatively TRBD1 or TRBD2 (6 bases each). The CDR3 length is 18 residues. Trimming stripped 5 bases from V and 7 bases from J, with 28 bases between. Germline values: CDR1 SGHTA, CDR2 FQGNSA. In nucleotides, the CDR3 is TGTGCCAGCAGCACCAGAGACATGGAGGGGACAAAGCCGTATACGCAGTATTTT. This encodes CASSTRDMEGTKPYTQYF. The whole variable domain, remainder taken from reference TRBV7-2 and TRBJ2-3, is GAGVSQSPSNKVTEKGKDVELRCDPISGHTALYWYRQSLGQGLEFLIYFQGNSAPDKSGLPSDRFSAERTGGSVSTLTIQRTQQEDSAVYLCASSTRDMEGTKPYTQYFGPGTRLTVL.

The chain couples TRBV10-1 to TRBJ2-2; 10 bases match TRBD2. This CDR3 region has 14 residues. CDR1 WNHNN and CDR2 SYGVQD come from the germline V gene (reference sequence). J gave up 4 bases and V 6 bases, and 2 bases lay outside the gene matches. The CDR3 spells CASRRLAGTGELFF. The CDR3 DNA reads TGCGCCAGCAGAAGACTAGCGGGCACCGGGGAGCTGTTTTTT.

The chain has TRBV12-3 or TRBV12-4 and TRBJ1-2; perhaps TRBD1 as D (5 bases). The CDR3 has 13 amino acids. Trimming removed 8 bases at V and 4 bases at J, with 14 bases between. The CDR3 loop reads CASAGERGYGYTF. CDR3 nucleotide sequence: TGTGCCAGCGCTGGGGAAAGGGGCTATGGCTACACCTTC.

This clonotype was seen more than once but under ten times. The J gene is TRBJ2-6, the V gene TRBV20-1; 9 bases are shared with TRBD1. The CDR3 is 16 amino acids. The V segment lost 0 bases and the J segment 2 bases; nucleotides outside the gene matches: 2. Per the germline V gene, CDR1 is DFQATT and CDR2 is SNEGSKA (reference sequence). This CDR3 reads CSARDWDRAGANVLTF. The DNA for the CDR3 is TGCAGTGCTAGAGATTGGGACAGGGCTGGGGCCAACGTCCTGACTTTC.

This clonotype was seen only a few times. The V gene is TRBV5-1, the J gene TRBJ1-1; D might be TRBD1 (5 bases). The CDR3 loop spans 15 amino acids. V was shortened by 4 bases and J by 1 base, with 14 bases between the two germline ends. Germline V lookup: CDR1 SGHRS, CDR2 YFSETQ. CDR3 bases: TGCGCCAGCAGCCCGTTAGAAGGGGAGAACACTGAAGCTTTCTTT. Residues: CASSPLEGENTEAFF.

The CDR3 DNA reads as TGTGCCTGGAGTATGTCTTCCGACGAGCAGTACTTC. This codes for CAWSMSSDEQYF. The J gene is TRBJ2-7, the V gene TRBV30; D remains unclear. The germline V and J ends were trimmed by 2 bases and 5 bases, with 10 bases remaining between them. Germline V gene sequence: CDR1 GTSNPN, CDR2 SVGIG (reference sequence). The CDR3 covers 12 residues.

This clonotype was detected a few times. The chain couples TRBV12-3 or TRBV12-4 to TRBJ1-1, with D hard to call. V was clipped by 1 base and J by 5 bases, with 8 bases between them. The CDR3 loop spans 13 amino acids. CDR3 region: CASSLGWGTEAFF. The CDR3 bases are TGTGCCAGCAGTTTAGGATGGGGTACTGAAGCTTTCTTT.

The V gene is TRBV4-1, the J gene TRBJ2-5, with D perhaps matching TRBD2 (6 bases). V was cut by 0 bases and J by 4 bases, with 15 bases left in between. The CDR3 consists of 16 residues. Germline V lookup: CDR1 MGHRA, CDR2 YSYEKL. CDR3 protein: CASSQDNNGGGETQYF. CDR3 nucleotide sequence: TGCGCCAGCAGCCAAGATAATAACGGGGGAGGAGAGACCCAGTACTTC.

This clonotype has a count of ten or more. The chain links TRBV5-6 to TRBJ2-3; a possible D gene is TRBD2 (5 bases). The CDR3 contains 15 residues. Germline CDR1 SGHDT, CDR2 YYEEEE. V lost 3 bases to trimming and J lost 1 base, with 12 bases between them. CDR3 residues: CASSWIALGTDTQYF. DNA for the CDR3: TGTGCCAGCAGCTGGATAGCGTTGGGCACAGATACGCAGTATTTT.

The CDR3 DNA follows: TGCAGTGCCTACCGTTGGGCGGGGGTGAGCACAGATACGCAGTATTTT. As protein: CSAYRWAGVSTDTQYF. V gene TRBV20-1 combines with J gene TRBJ2-3; 7 bases fit TRBD2. The J segment lost 0 bases and the V segment lost 6 bases, leaving 12 bases of the junction unmatched. The CDR3 has 16 residues. The germline V gene has CDR1 DFQATT and CDR2 SNEGSKA (reference sequence).

The sample holds a few counts of this clonotype. The V call is TRBV3-1, the J call TRBJ2-1, with TRBD2 identical over 7 bases. V lost 4 bases, J lost 6 bases, and 9 bases stayed unmatched. CDR1 and CDR2 from the germline V gene are LGHDT and YNNKEL (reference sequence). This CDR3 is built from 15 residues. DNA for the CDR3: TGTGCCAGCAGCCCGCGGGGAGGGATCGGCAATGAGCAGTTCTTC. Protein sequence: CASSPRGGIGNEQFF.